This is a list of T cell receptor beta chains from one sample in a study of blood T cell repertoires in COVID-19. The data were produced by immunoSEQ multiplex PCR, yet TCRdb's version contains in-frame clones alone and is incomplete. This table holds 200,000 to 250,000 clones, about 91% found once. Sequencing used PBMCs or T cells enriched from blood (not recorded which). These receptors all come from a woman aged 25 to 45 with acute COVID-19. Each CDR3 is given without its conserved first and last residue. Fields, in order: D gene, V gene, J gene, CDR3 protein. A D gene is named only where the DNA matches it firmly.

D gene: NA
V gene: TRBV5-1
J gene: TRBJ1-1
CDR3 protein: ASSLVSGLAEAF

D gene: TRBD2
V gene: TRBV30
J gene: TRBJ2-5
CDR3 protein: AWSGGLAGQETQY

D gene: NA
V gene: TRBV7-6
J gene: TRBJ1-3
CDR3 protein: ASSLSQTDGNTIY

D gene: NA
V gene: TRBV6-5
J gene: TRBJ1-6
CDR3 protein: ASSYHSGRNSPLH

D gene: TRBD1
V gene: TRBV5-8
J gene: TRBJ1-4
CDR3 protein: ASSFRTGYEKLF

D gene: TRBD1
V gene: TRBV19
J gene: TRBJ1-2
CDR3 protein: ASSLQGASYGYT

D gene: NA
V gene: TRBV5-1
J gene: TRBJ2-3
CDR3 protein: ASSSETWDTQY

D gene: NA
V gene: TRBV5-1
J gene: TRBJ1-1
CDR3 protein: ASSSQVGEAF

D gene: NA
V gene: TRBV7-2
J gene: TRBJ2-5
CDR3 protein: ASSLGVEETQY

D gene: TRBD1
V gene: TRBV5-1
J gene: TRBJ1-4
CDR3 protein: ASSPPGQGAEKLF

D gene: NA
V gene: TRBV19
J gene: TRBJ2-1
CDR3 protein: ASSIPPGVDEQF

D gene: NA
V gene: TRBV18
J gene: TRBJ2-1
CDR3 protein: ASSPTAIHSYNEQF

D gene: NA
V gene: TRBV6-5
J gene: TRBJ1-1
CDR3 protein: ASSATLSGGTEAF

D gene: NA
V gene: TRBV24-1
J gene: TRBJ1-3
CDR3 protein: ATSATGGNTIY

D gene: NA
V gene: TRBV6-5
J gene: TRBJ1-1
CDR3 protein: ASGFSAEAF

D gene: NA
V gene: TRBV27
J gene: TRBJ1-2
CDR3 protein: ASTLSGGQGGYT

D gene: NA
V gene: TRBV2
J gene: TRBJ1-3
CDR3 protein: ASSGALSGNTIY

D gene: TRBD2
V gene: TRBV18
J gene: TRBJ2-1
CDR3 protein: ASSPQRTGGLNEQF

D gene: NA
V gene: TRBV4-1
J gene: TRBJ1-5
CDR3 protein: ASSQRIAGMSNQPQH

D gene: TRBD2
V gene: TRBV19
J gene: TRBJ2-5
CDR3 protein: ASSISASGGSGQETQY

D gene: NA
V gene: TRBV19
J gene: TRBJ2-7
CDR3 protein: ASSIRRGYEQY

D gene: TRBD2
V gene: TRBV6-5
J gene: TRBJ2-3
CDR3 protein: ASSYKRGFTDTQY

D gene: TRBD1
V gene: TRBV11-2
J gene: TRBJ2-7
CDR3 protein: ASSARGSFYEQY

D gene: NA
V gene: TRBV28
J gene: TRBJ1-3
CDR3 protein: ASSLIQGTGNTIY

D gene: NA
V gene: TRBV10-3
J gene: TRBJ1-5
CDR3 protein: AISVAPTGPNQPQH

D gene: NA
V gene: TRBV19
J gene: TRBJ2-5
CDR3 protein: ASSIQGGQETQY

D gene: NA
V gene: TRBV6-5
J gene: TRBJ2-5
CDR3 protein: ASSYRGETQY

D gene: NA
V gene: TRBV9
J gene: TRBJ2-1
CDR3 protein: ASSPSWFPNEQF

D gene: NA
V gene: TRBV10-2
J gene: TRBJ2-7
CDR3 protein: ASNRGQSSYEQY

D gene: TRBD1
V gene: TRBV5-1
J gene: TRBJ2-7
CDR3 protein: ASSPLGQGFGEQY

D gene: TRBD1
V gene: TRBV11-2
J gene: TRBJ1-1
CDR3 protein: ASSPGGTEAF

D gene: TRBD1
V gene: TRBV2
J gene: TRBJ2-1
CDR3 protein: ASSERGRGPYNEQF

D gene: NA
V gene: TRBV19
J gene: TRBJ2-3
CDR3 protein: ASSTQGGLDTQY

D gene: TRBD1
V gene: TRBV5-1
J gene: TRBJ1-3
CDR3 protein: ASSSGTGSSGNTIY

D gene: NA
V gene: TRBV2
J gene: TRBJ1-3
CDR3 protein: ASRVDSMSDTIY

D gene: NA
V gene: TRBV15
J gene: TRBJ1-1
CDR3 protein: ATSRDRDTEAF

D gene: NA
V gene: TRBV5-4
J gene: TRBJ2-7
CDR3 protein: ASSLGVDRGIYEQY

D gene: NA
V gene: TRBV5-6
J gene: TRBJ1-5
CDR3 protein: ASSLYLGSPSNQPQH

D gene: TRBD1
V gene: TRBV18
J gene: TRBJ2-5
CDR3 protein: ASSPPGTVLETQY

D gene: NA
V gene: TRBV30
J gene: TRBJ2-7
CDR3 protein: AWSPTTGPEIYEQY

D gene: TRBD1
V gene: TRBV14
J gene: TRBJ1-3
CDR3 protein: ASSQVARQGRGNTIY

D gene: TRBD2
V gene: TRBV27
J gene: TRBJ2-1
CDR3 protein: ASSRLAGVVNEQF

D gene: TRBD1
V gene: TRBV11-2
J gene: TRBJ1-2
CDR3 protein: ASSPGQAYYGYT

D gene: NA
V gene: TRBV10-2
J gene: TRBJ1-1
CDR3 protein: ASSSRGGAALAF

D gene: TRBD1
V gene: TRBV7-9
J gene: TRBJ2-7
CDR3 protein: ASSPGQNEQY

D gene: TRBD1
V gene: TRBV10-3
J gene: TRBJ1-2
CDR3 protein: ASMTGDYGYT

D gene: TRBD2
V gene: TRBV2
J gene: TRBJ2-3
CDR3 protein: ASSEGWGGDTDTQY

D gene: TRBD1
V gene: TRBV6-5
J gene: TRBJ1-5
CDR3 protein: ASSPHRDRDQAQH

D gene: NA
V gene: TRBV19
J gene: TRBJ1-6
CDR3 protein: ASSSNSPLH

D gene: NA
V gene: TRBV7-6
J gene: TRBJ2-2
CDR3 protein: ASSATLSNTGELF

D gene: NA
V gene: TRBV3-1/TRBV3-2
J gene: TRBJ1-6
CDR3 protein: ASSQVPMSSYNSPLH

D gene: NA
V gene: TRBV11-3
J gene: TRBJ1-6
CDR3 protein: ASSSGTRSPLH

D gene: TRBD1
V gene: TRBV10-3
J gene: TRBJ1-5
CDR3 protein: AISGTGNQPQH